Listed here are 10 T cell receptor beta chains from one sample, sequenced in a study of long-term antiretroviral therapy in people with HIV. Run at survey level, the immunoSEQ assay was version v3.0. This table comes from immunoSEQ multiplex PCR, and its TCRdb copy is limited to in-frame clones, with some not included. The repertoire holds some 16,000 clones, less than 95% seen once, with 4.6% in the top ten. The sample was unsorted PBMCs, taken about 6 years after starting antiretroviral therapy. The receptors come from a woman in her 50s with HIV.

J is TRBJ2-1 and V is TRBV27; maybe TRBD1 (6 bases). This CDR3 spans 14 amino acids. Germline assignment: CDR1 MNHEY and CDR2 SMNVEV (reference sequence). Trimming removed 0 bases from V and 6 bases from J, with 9 bases in between. Here the CDR3 reads CASSLSTGSNEQFF. In nucleotides, the CDR3 is TGTGCCAGCAGTTTATCTACAGGGAGCAATGAGCAGTTCTTC.

This chain links TRBV4-1 with TRBJ2-7, with no clear D. The CDR3 contains 12 residues. The germline gives CDR1 MGHRA, CDR2 YSYEKL. The germline V and J ends were trimmed by 0 bases and 9 bases, with 9 bases remaining between them. The CDR3 is CASSQDDIPQYF. The CDR3 nucleotides are TGCGCCAGCAGCCAAGATGACATACCGCAGTACTTC.

This clone appeared once. This chain connects TRBV20-1 to TRBJ2-7; D is undetermined. Looked up from germline, CDR1 is DFQATT and CDR2 is SNEGSKA (reference sequence). V was clipped by 0 bases and J by 6 bases, with 3 bases between them. The CDR3 spans 10 residues. The CDR3 region has the DNA TGCAGTGCTAGAGAAGCCGAGCAGTACTTC. Its protein product is CSAREAEQYF.

The chain has TRBV20-1 and TRBJ2-1, with D hard to call. This CDR3 region has 10 residues. Trimming removed 0 bases at V and 16 bases at J, with 10 bases between. Germline V gene data show CDR1 as DFQATT and CDR2 as SNEGSKA (reference sequence). The CDR3 reads CSARDWSTFF. As DNA, the CDR3 is TGCAGTGCTAGAGATTGGAGCACATTCTTC.

This rearrangement joins TRBV6-6 to TRBJ1-4; D not certain. The V end was cut by 6 bases, the J end by 8 bases, with 10 bases between. The CDR3 extends over 12 amino acids. Germline CDR1 reads MNHNY; CDR2 reads SVGAGI (reference sequence). CDR3 sequence (DNA): TGTGCCAGCAGCAACGACGGCGAAAAACTGTTTTTT. The encoded protein is CASSNDGEKLFF.

This clone is a singleton in its sample. CDR3 in amino acids: CASSLVGGEAYNEQFF. The CDR3 bases are TGCGCCAGCAGCTTGGTTGGGGGGGAGGCCTACAATGAGCAGTTCTTC. This chain joins TRBV5-1 and TRBJ2-1; the match to TRBD2 covers 7 bases. Germline lookup yields CDR1 SGHRS and CDR2 YFSETQ. With V trimmed by 0 bases and J by 2 bases, 5 bases remained unmatched. The CDR3 contains 16 residues.

This chain connects TRBV5-1 to TRBJ2-5; perhaps D is TRBD1 or TRBD2 (6 bases each). CDR1 and CDR2 (germline): SGHRS, YFSETQ. V dropped 3 bases and J dropped 5 bases, with 20 bases sitting between them. This CDR3 is built from 16 residues. CDR3 DNA: TGCGCCAGCAGCTCACGGGGGCCAGGGTATGGGGAGACCCAGTACTTC. Translated: CASSSRGPGYGETQYF.

This chain connects TRBV10-3 to TRBJ2-1; no reliable D call. Trimming pared 10 bases from V and 9 bases from J, leaving 13 bases between. The CDR3 length is 11 residues. Germline-derived CDR1 and CDR2 are ENHRY and SYGVKD. CDR3 region: CATRDLGEQFF. DNA for the CDR3: TGTGCCACCCGCGACCTGGGTGAGCAGTTCTTC.

The chain is built from TRBV6-5 and TRBJ2-7; 7 bases align to TRBD2. Germline lookup yields CDR1 MNHEY and CDR2 SVGAGI. This CDR3 spans 14 amino acids. The V and J ends lost 2 bases and 6 bases, in that order; junction bases with no gene match: 7. The CDR3 loop reads CASSYGGSLVEQYF. CDR3 nucleotides: TGTGCCAGCAGTTACGGCGGGAGCCTGGTCGAGCAGTACTTC.

This chain connects TRBV28 to TRBJ2-7; TRBD2 aligns across 7 bases. V shed 3 bases, J shed 1 base, and the junction held 6 bases outside the gene matches. The CDR3 is 15 residues long. Germline lookup yields CDR1 MDHEN and CDR2 SYDVKM. The CDR3, as DNA: TGTGCCAGCAGTTTTGGGGGGAGGGCGTCCTACGAGCAGTACTTC. Its translation is CASSFGGRASYEQYF.